Shown below are 26 T cell receptor beta chains from a single sample sequenced in a study of regulatory T cells in long-lasting Graves disease. Time point: persistent/refractory GD, antithyroid drugs over 5 years with positive TRAb. From PBMCs, RNA was extracted and then used to make the TCR library. Arm-PCR of CDR3 regions with iRepertoire HTBI primers generated TCR beta libraries. TCRdb re-called the multiplex PCR reads through MiXCR, storing one row per CDR3 protein. The repertoire consists of about 660,000 distinct CDR3 sequences, with 30% occurring once and the leading ten covering roughly 40%. The specimen was peripheral blood mononuclear cells (PBMCs), collected when the disease was refractory, from a patient treated with antithyroid drugs. The receptors shown here come from a female donor with Graves disease.

V usage is TRBV27 and J usage is TRBJ1-1; tentatively, D is TRBD1 (6 bases). The V end was cut by 4 bases, the J end by 3 bases, with 24 bases between. Germline V lookup: CDR1 MNHEY, CDR2 SMNVEV (reference sequence). The CDR3 spans 18 residues. The CDR3 protein is CASSSLTPAGAGDTEAFF. CDR3 DNA: TGTGCCAGCAGTTCTCTCACCCCGGCGGGGGCTGGAGACACTGAAGCTTTCTTT.

This clonotype was detected many times. This chain uses TRBV12-3 or TRBV12-4 with TRBJ1-5, with no clear D. With 3 bases removed from V and 6 bases from J, the gap between germline ends came to 12 bases. The CDR3 is 14 residues long. This CDR3 reads CASSFYGRGQPQHF. Written as DNA, the CDR3 is TGTGCCAGCAGTTTTTACGGTCGGGGTCAGCCCCAGCATTTT.

In its sample, this clonotype was seen a few times. This sequence joins TRBV5-1 and TRBJ1-2; 7 bases map to TRBD1. This CDR3 is built from 16 residues. CDR1 is SGHRS and CDR2 is YFSETQ in the germline V gene. J gave up 0 bases and V 4 bases, and 9 bases lay outside the gene matches. CDR3 in DNA: TGCGCCAGCAGCGAAGGGGCCAGGGGGGCTAACTATGGCTACACCTTC. Amino acids: CASSEGARGANYGYTF.

The chain recombines TRBV7-9 with TRBJ1-3; D remains ambiguous. Germline CDR1 and CDR2: SEHNR and FQNEAQ (reference sequence). V lost 2 bases and J 6 bases, leaving 8 bases between the germline ends. The CDR3 spans 13 residues. In nucleotides, the CDR3 is TGTGCCAGCAGCTTACAGGTGCCAAACACCATATATTTT. Its protein is CASSLQVPNTIYF.

This clonotype appeared a few times. This chain links TRBV12-3 or TRBV12-4 with TRBJ1-1; TRBD1 agrees at 7 bases. This CDR3 is 14 amino acids long. V shed 3 bases, J shed 5 bases, and the junction held 6 bases outside the gene matches. DNA of the CDR3: TGTGCCAGCAGTTTGGAGGGGGCGAGAACTGAAGCTTTCTTT. This codes for CASSLEGARTEAFF.

This clonotype was counted many times. The chain recombines TRBV28 with TRBJ1-1; the match to TRBD1 covers 10 bases. V lost 6 bases, J lost 4 bases, and 8 bases stayed unmatched. This CDR3 spans 15 amino acids. The germline gives CDR1 MDHEN, CDR2 SYDVKM. The CDR3 sequence is CASSPHRQGATEAFF. The CDR3 region has the DNA TGTGCCAGCAGCCCGCATCGACAGGGGGCCACTGAAGCTTTCTTT.

This clonotype has just one count. The rearrangement links TRBV9 to TRBJ1-3; possibly TRBD1 for D (5 bases). V was trimmed by 0 bases and J by 8 bases, leaving 6 bases between them. The CDR3 is 12 residues long. Germline lookup yields CDR1 SGDLS and CDR2 YYNGEE. The CDR3 DNA sequence: TGTGCCAGCAGCGTAGTAGGGGACACCATATATTTT. It encodes CASSVVGDTIYF.

The chain is built from TRBV25-1 and TRBJ2-7; 7 bases are a match to TRBD2. The germline CDR1 and CDR2 sequences are MGHDK and SYGVNS. The junction had 6 bases not matched to a gene; V was cut back by 6 bases and J by 4 bases. The CDR3 runs to 13 residues. CDR3 amino acids: CASRGPGRYEQYF. The CDR3, as DNA: TGTGCCAGCAGGGGCCCCGGGAGGTACGAGCAGTACTTC.

The V gene is TRBV3-1, the J gene TRBJ1-5, with 9 nucleotides matching TRBD1. Germline V lookup: CDR1 LGHDT, CDR2 YNNKEL (reference sequence). This CDR3 has 15 amino acids. The ends lost 0 bases at V and 7 bases at J; junction bases unmatched: 4. CDR3 sequence (DNA): TGTGCCAGCAGCCAAGAGACAGGGGGAAGCCAGCCCCAGCATTTT. It encodes CASSQETGGSQPQHF. Looking up the rest from reference TRBV3-1 and TRBJ1-5 gives the full variable domain: DTAVSQTPKYLVTQMGNDKSIKCEQNLGHDTMYWYKQDSKKFLKIMFSYNNKELIINETVPNRFSPKSPDKAHLNLHINSLELGDSAVYFCASSQETGGSQPQHFGDGTRLSIL.

This clonotype was seen ten or more times. The V and J genes are TRBV13 and TRBJ1-1; unclear D gene. The CDR3 length is 14 residues. Deletions cut 5 bases from V and 10 bases from J, with 20 bases between. CDR1 is PRHDT, CDR2 FYEKMQ, per germline (reference sequence). The CDR3 region is CASSQERRRNGAFF. The CDR3 DNA is TGTGCCAGCAGCCAGGAGCGTAGGCGAAATGGAGCTTTCTTT.

J is TRBJ1-1 and V is TRBV5-1, with TRBD1 matching 7 bases. Germline CDR1 and CDR2: SGHRS and YFSETQ. The CDR3 length is 16 residues. The ends lost 0 bases at V and 4 bases at J; junction bases unmatched: 9. CDR3 sequence: CASSLGRGAQITEAFF. The CDR3 coding sequence is TGCGCCAGCAGCTTGGGCAGGGGGGCGCAAATCACTGAAGCTTTCTTT.

Worth noting for this clonotype: At one of its ends the junction is not consistent with the germline gene, which may arise from a read error. DNA for the CDR3: TGCGGTGCTAGATTCACAGGCCAAGGGGGGTTAGGGCCCCAGCATTTT. Protein sequence: CGARFTGQGGLGPQHF. The genes are TRBV20-1 and TRBJ1-5; D might be TRBD1 (6 bases). The V gene's germline CDR1 is DFQATT and CDR2 SNEGSKA (reference sequence). The CDR3 contains 16 residues.

This clonotype was seen repeatedly, ten times or more. V and J are TRBV28 and TRBJ1-4; 8 bases are a match to TRBD1. The germline V gene encodes CDR1 MDHEN and CDR2 SYDVKM. Unmatched junction bases numbered 4, after V lost 4 bases and J lost 3 bases. This CDR3 is 15 amino acids long. CDR3 sequence reads: CASSSRGRANEKLFF. The CDR3 DNA follows: TGTGCCAGCAGTTCCAGGGGGCGGGCTAATGAAAAACTGTTTTTT. The whole variable domain, remainder taken from reference TRBV28 and TRBJ1-4, is DVKVTQSSRYLVKRTGEKVFLECVQDMDHENMFWYRQDPGLGLRLIYFSYDVKMKEKGDIPEGYSVSREKKERFSLILESASTNQTSMYLCASSSRGRANEKLFFGSGTQLSVL.

This clonotype has more than one count but fewer than ten. The gene calls are TRBV15 and TRBJ1-5; D gene ambiguous. The germline V and J ends were trimmed by 1 base and 2 bases, with 6 bases remaining between them. Germline loops: CDR1 LNHNV, CDR2 YYDKDF (reference sequence). CDR3 length: 14 amino acids. CDR3 amino acids: CATSRVTGNQPQHF. CDR3 bases: TGTGCCACCAGCAGAGTCACCGGCAATCAGCCCCAGCATTTT.

This clonotype was counted at least ten times. The V call is TRBV6-1, the J call TRBJ2-5; 9 bases fit TRBD1. The junction had 8 bases not matched to a gene; V was cut back by 7 bases and J by 5 bases. The V gene's germline CDR1 is MNHNS and CDR2 SASEGT. The CDR3 extends over 14 amino acids. The CDR3 protein is CASTVTGGAETQYF. The DNA for the CDR3 is TGTGCCAGCACCGTAACAGGGGGCGCGGAGACCCAGTACTTC.

This clonotype was seen only a few times. The rearrangement uses TRBV3-1 and TRBJ2-4, with 15 nucleotides matching TRBD2. J lost 4 bases, V lost 0 bases, and 4 bases had no gene match. The CDR3 consists of 18 residues. The germline gives CDR1 LGHDT, CDR2 YNNKEL (reference sequence). The CDR3 loop reads CASSQDPGLAGGKNIQYF. The DNA of the CDR3 is TGTGCCAGCAGCCAAGACCCGGGACTAGCGGGAGGAAAAAACATTCAGTACTTC.

V and J are TRBV10-1 and TRBJ1-1; unclear D gene. This CDR3 region has 12 residues. Germline values: CDR1 WNHNN, CDR2 SYGVQD (reference sequence). Between the trimmed V and J ends, which lost 9 bases and 2 bases, there was a span of 10 bases. CDR3 sequence reads: CASSNGNTEAFF. The CDR3 region has the DNA TGCGCCAGTTCCAACGGTAACACTGAAGCTTTCTTT.

V and J are TRBV30 and TRBJ2-1; D may be TRBD2 (6 bases). Trimming shortened V by 0 bases and J by 4 bases, and 13 bases separated the two germline ends. CDR1 and CDR2 (germline): GTSNPN, SVGIG (reference sequence). CDR3 length: 15 residues. CDR3 protein: CAWSVGGNNYNEQFF. CDR3 DNA: TGTGCCTGGAGTGTGGGAGGAAACAATTACAATGAGCAGTTCTTC.

In DNA form, the CDR3 reads TGTGCCAGCAGTTTATTCGACAGGGTGGATAGGCCTGAAGCTTTCTTT. This gives the protein CASSLFDRVDRPEAFF. V is TRBV28 and J is TRBJ1-1; 7 bases are a match to TRBD1. V trimming: 1 base; J trimming: 6 bases; junction bases outside the gene matches: 11. Germline CDR1 and CDR2: MDHEN and SYDVKM. The CDR3 loop spans 16 amino acids.

This clonotype has only a few counts. The chain uses TRBV18 and TRBJ2-5, with 7 bases that match TRBD1. The CDR3 extends over 15 amino acids. The V gene end was trimmed by 6 bases and the J gene end by 1 base; junction bases not matched to a gene: 8. Germline-derived CDR1 and CDR2 are KGHSH and LQKENI. CDR3 amino acids: CASSQENRGQETQYF. CDR3 nucleotides: TGTGCCAGCTCGCAAGAAAACAGGGGCCAAGAGACCCAGTACTTC. Supplemented by reference TRBV18 and TRBJ2-5, the full variable domain reads NAGVMQNPRHLVRRRGQEARLRCSPMKGHSHVYWYRQLPEEGLKFMVYLQKENIIDESGMPKERFSAEFPKEGPSILRIQQVVRGDSAAYFCASSQENRGQETQYFGPGTRLLVL.

The rearrangement joins TRBV10-1 to TRBJ2-5, with D possibly being TRBD1 (5 bases). Between the trimmed V and J ends, which lost 0 bases and 3 bases, there was a span of 14 bases. Germline CDR1 and CDR2: WNHNN and SYGVQD (reference sequence). The CDR3 covers 16 residues. The DNA of the CDR3 is TGCGCCAGCAGTGAGTCCAAGGGCCTAGGGGAAGAGACCCAGTACTTC. It translates to CASSESKGLGEETQYF.

This clonotype was seen a handful of times. This chain connects TRBV6-1 to TRBJ1-5; D perhaps matches TRBD1 (5 bases). CDR1 is MNHNS and CDR2 is SASEGT in the germline V gene. The CDR3 has 13 residues. Trimming stripped 7 bases from V and 6 bases from J, with 13 bases between. CDR3 coding DNA: TGTGCCAGCACCAGGGACCCCTTTCAGCCCCAGCATTTT. As protein: CASTRDPFQPQHF.

The chain links TRBV5-1 to TRBJ2-2; a weak D match, TRBD2 (6 bases). The V gene lost 3 bases and the J gene lost 2 bases, with 8 bases spanning the gap. Germline V gene data show CDR1 as SGHRS and CDR2 as YFSETQ. The CDR3 length is 14 residues. The DNA for the CDR3 is TGCGCCAGCAGCTGGGGGGACAACACCGGGGAGCTGTTTTTT. Amino acid sequence: CASSWGDNTGELFF.

This clonotype was recorded many times. The gene calls are TRBV11-1 and TRBJ2-7; maybe TRBD2 (6 bases). The CDR3 length is 16 residues. Germline CDR1 and CDR2: SGHAT and FQDESV (reference sequence). V was shortened by 1 base and J by 0 bases, with 13 bases between the two germline ends. The CDR3, as DNA: TGTGCCAGCAGCTTAGTCCCGGGACTCCGCTCCTACGAGCAGTACTTC. Translated, it gives CASSLVPGLRSYEQYF. Based on the CDR3 plus reference TRBV11-1 and TRBJ2-7, the full variable domain is EAEVAQSPRYKITEKSQAVAFWCDPISGHATLYWYRQILGQGPELLVQFQDESVVDDSQLPKDRFSAERLKGVDSTLKIQPAELGDSAMYLCASSLVPGLRSYEQYFGPGTRLTVT.

This clonotype has at least ten counts. The chain is built from TRBV12-3 or TRBV12-4 and TRBJ1-2; weak D call: TRBD1 (5 bases). V lost 5 bases and J lost 5, with 9 bases in between. This CDR3 comprises 12 residues. The CDR3 region is CASSPRQYGYTF. The CDR3 nucleotides read TGTGCCAGCAGTCCCCGACAGTATGGCTACACCTTC.

This clonotype was seen only a few times. The chain has TRBV6-2 or TRBV6-3 and TRBJ1-2; 7 nucleotides match TRBD1. Germline loops: CDR1 MNHEY, CDR2 SVGEGT. The CDR3 loop spans 14 amino acids. The J segment lost 4 bases and the V segment lost 2 bases, leaving 4 bases of the junction unmatched. In DNA form, the CDR3 reads TGTGCCAGCAGTTACCTGACAGGGCTCTATGGCTACACCTTC. This encodes CASSYLTGLYGYTF.